These 25 T cell receptor beta chains were all obtained from the same sample, sequenced in a study of cytotoxic CD8 clonotypes in ibrutinib-treated CLL. Profiled with immunoSEQ multiplex PCR; TCRdb holds only in-frame clones, not every one. The repertoire holds roughly 28,000 clones, with 75% to 85% as singletons. The specimen comprised PBMCs, sampled after 24 months of ibrutinib treatment. These receptor sequences come from a human donor with chronic lymphocytic leukemia.

This chain uses TRBV7-9 with TRBJ1-2; D unresolved. The CDR3 length is 15 residues. With 5 bases removed from V and 2 bases from J, the gap between germline ends came to 15 bases. Looked up from germline, CDR1 is SEHNR and CDR2 is FQNEAQ (reference sequence). CDR3 amino acids: CASSRSSGQNYGYTF. Written as DNA, the CDR3 is TGTGCCAGCAGCCGCTCCTCGGGCCAGAACTATGGCTACACCTTC.

The gene calls are TRBV7-9 and TRBJ1-1, with TRBD1 matching 7 bases. With V trimmed by 6 bases and J by 6 bases, 4 bases remained unmatched. In germline, CDR1 is SEHNR, CDR2 FQNEAQ (reference sequence). The CDR3 is 12 residues long. The DNA of the CDR3 is TGTGCCAGCAGACCCGGGACAGCTGAAGCTTTCTTT. As protein: CASRPGTAEAFF. The variable domain in full, completed from reference TRBV7-9 and TRBJ1-1, reads DTGVSQNPRHKITKRGQNVTFRCDPISEHNRLYWYRQTLGQGPEFLTYFQNEAQLEKSRLLSDRFSAERPKGSFSTLEIQRTEQGDSAMYLCASRPGTAEAFFGQGTRLTVV.

The V and J genes are TRBV19 and TRBJ1-2, with D hard to call. Trimming stripped 9 bases from V and 8 bases from J, with 13 bases between. In germline, CDR1 is LNHDA, CDR2 SQIVND (reference sequence). This CDR3 region has 11 residues. The CDR3 region is CASGRDGGYTF. CDR3 in DNA: TGTGCCAGCGGTCGGGATGGGGGCTACACCTTC.

The chain recombines TRBV28 with TRBJ1-1; D gene ambiguous. CDR3 length: 14 amino acids. Germline lookup yields CDR1 MDHEN and CDR2 SYDVKM. V dropped 5 bases and J dropped 5 bases, with 15 bases sitting between them. The CDR3 sequence is CASSPTMLTTEAFF. The CDR3, as DNA: TGTGCCAGCAGTCCCACAATGCTGACAACTGAAGCTTTCTTT.

The chain employs TRBV7-9 and TRBJ2-7; tentative D call: TRBD1 (6 bases). CDR1 and CDR2 (germline): SEHNR, FQNEAQ (reference sequence). V was shortened by 5 bases and J by 2 bases, with 19 bases between the two germline ends. CDR3 size: 16 residues. The CDR3 bases are TGTGCCAGCAGCCCAAGAAACCGGGGACAACCCTACGAGCAGTACTTC. Its protein product is CASSPRNRGQPYEQYF.

This clone was recorded once. This chain connects TRBV18 to TRBJ2-5; D uncertain. V was clipped by 2 bases and J by 2 bases, with 6 bases between them. This CDR3 comprises 13 residues. Germline CDR1 and CDR2: KGHSH and LQKENI. Written as DNA, the CDR3 is TGTGCCAGCTCACCAGTGTGGCAAGAGACCCAGTACTTC. This translates into CASSPVWQETQYF.

This chain uses TRBV6-1 with TRBJ1-1, with 9 bases aligning to TRBD1. There are 14 residues in the CDR3. Germline-derived CDR1 and CDR2 are MNHNS and SASEGT. After removal of 4 bases from V and 3 bases from J, the junction contained 3 bases not matched to a gene. The CDR3 bases are TGTGCCAGCAGTGGAAACAGGGGGCACACTGAAGCTTTCTTT. Translated: CASSGNRGHTEAFF.

The chain uses TRBV10-3 and TRBJ1-4; D is possibly TRBD1 (5 bases). The CDR3 contains 15 residues. V lost 2 bases, J lost 6 bases, and 13 bases lay in between. CDR1 ENHRY and CDR2 SYGVKD come from the germline V gene. CDR3 residues: CAISERGARDEKLFF. The CDR3 DNA is TGTGCCATCAGTGAGCGAGGGGCGAGGGATGAAAAACTGTTTTTT.

This chain joins TRBV9 and TRBJ1-4, with D perhaps TRBD1 (6 bases). CDR3 length equals 15 residues. Germline lookup yields CDR1 SGDLS and CDR2 YYNGEE. Trimming stripped 0 bases from V and 4 bases from J, with 10 bases between. The CDR3 sequence is CASSVGGQINEKLFF. The CDR3 DNA sequence: TGTGCCAGCAGCGTAGGGGGGCAGATTAATGAAAAACTGTTTTTT.

This chain connects TRBV6-5 to TRBJ2-3, with D hard to call. In germline, CDR1 is MNHEY, CDR2 SVGAGI. V lost 2 bases to trimming and J lost 0 bases, with 12 bases between them. This CDR3 is 16 amino acids long. The CDR3 DNA reads TGTGCCAGCAGTTACGGGGTAGAGTCTAGCACAGATACGCAGTATTTT. As protein: CASSYGVESSTDTQYF.

This rearrangement joins TRBV7-3 to TRBJ1-6, with 8 bases aligning to TRBD1. Germline CDR1 reads SGHTA; CDR2 reads FQGTGA. Trimming took 2 bases from V and 5 from J; bases not matched to a gene: 8. The length of the CDR3 is 17 residues. The CDR3 DNA reads TGTGCCAGCAGCTTAGCAGGGGGCGCGGGGAATAATTCACCCCTCCACTTT. It encodes CASSLAGGAGNNSPLHF.

The rearrangement joins TRBV6-1 to TRBJ2-2; a possible D gene is TRBD1 (5 bases). Germline assignment: CDR1 MNHNS and CDR2 SASEGT. The ends were cut back, 5 bases at V and 5 bases at J, with 9 bases in the middle. The length of the CDR3 is 13 residues. CDR3 sequence: CASSNQGTGELFF. The CDR3 nucleotides are TGTGCCAGCAGTAATCAGGGAACCGGGGAGCTGTTTTTT.

Worth noting for this clone: This specimen includes other DNA sequences encoding the same CDR3. This chain joins TRBV11-1 and TRBJ2-7; D call uncertain. The germline V and J ends were trimmed by 1 base and 4 bases, with 8 bases remaining between them. CDR1 and CDR2 (germline): SGHAT, FQDESV (reference sequence). The CDR3 length is 13 residues. The CDR3 protein is CASSLERPYEQYF. The CDR3 DNA follows: TGTGCCAGCAGCTTAGAGCGCCCTTACGAGCAGTACTTC.

The rearrangement links TRBV7-2 to TRBJ2-5; TRBD1 is a possible D gene (5 bases). Looked up from germline, CDR1 is SGHTA and CDR2 is FQGNSA. This CDR3 has 16 amino acids. V shed 2 bases and J shed 5 bases, with 18 bases lying between them. The CDR3 region is CASSLMRTGGFETQYF. In DNA form, the CDR3 reads TGTGCCAGCAGCTTAATGCGAACAGGCGGATTTGAGACCCAGTACTTC.

V and J are TRBV6-5 and TRBJ2-7, with 13 bases aligning to TRBD2. CDR3 length: 15 residues. From germline, CDR1 is MNHEY and CDR2 SVGAGI. The junction had 6 bases not matched to a gene; V was cut back by 7 bases and J by 3 bases. CDR3 sequence: CASKGLAGANYEQYF. Written as DNA, the CDR3 is TGTGCCAGCAAAGGACTAGCGGGGGCCAACTACGAGCAGTACTTC.

This clone was seen more than once but under ten times. The chain joins TRBV5-1 to TRBJ2-3; perhaps D is TRBD1 or TRBD2 (5 bases each). This CDR3 region has 14 residues. Germline CDR1 and CDR2: SGHRS and YFSETQ. Trimming removed 0 bases at V and 0 bases at J, with 5 bases between. CDR3: CASSLGDSTDTQYF. Written as DNA, the CDR3 is TGCGCCAGCAGCTTGGGGGACAGCACAGATACGCAGTATTTT.

As DNA, the CDR3 is TGTGCCAGTAGTCCAGGGGCGCTAGCGGGTAGGGCTACGCAGTATTTT. This gives the protein CASSPGALAGRATQYF. The chain employs TRBV19 and TRBJ2-3; 8 nucleotides align to TRBD2. V lost 5 bases to trimming and J lost 8 bases; unmatched junction nucleotides: 15. CDR1 and CDR2 from the germline V gene are LNHDA and SQIVND (reference sequence). This CDR3 is 16 amino acids long. The variable domain in full, completed from reference TRBV19 and TRBJ2-3, reads DGGITQSPKYLFRKEGQNVTLSCEQNLNHDAMYWYRQDPGQGLRLIYYSQIVNDFQKGDIAEGYSVSREKKESFPLTVTSAQKNPTAFYLCASSPGALAGRATQYFGPGTRLTVL.

V is TRBV6-5 and J is TRBJ2-5; TRBD1 aligns across 8 bases. Germline V gene data show CDR1 as MNHEY and CDR2 as SVGAGI. The CDR3 contains 14 residues. V lost 6 bases to trimming and J lost 1 base; unmatched junction nucleotides: 4. CDR3 protein: CASSPGQVQETQYF. CDR3 nucleotides: TGTGCCAGCAGCCCGGGACAGGTCCAAGAGACCCAGTACTTC.

V usage is TRBV7-2 and J usage is TRBJ2-5; TRBD2 aligns across 12 bases. The trim removed 5 bases at V and 10 bases at J, leaving 8 bases unmatched. Germline V gives CDR1 SGHTA, CDR2 FQGNSA. The CDR3 is made up of 14 amino acids. The CDR3 nucleotides are TGTGCCAGCAGCCTGACTAGCGGGGGTTGGTTCCAGTACTTC. Translation gives CASSLTSGGWFQYF.

A single count supports this clone. Here the CDR3 DNA reads TGTGCCAGCAGCTTGGTGGGACAGGGCGAGACCCAGTACTTC. It translates to CASSLVGQGETQYF. The V and J genes are TRBV5-6 and TRBJ2-5; 9 nucleotides line up with TRBD1. Germline values: CDR1 SGHDT, CDR2 YYEEEE. This CDR3 is built from 14 residues. Unmatched junction bases numbered 2, after V lost 0 bases and J lost 5 bases.

The rearrangement uses TRBV6-4 and TRBJ1-6; possible D gene TRBD1, 5 bases. Trimming cost V 6 bases and J 3 bases, with 6 bases left between them. CDR3 length: 13 amino acids. Germline values: CDR1 MRHNA, CDR2 SNTAGT. The CDR3 region has the DNA TGTGCCAGCAGACAGGACTATAATTCACCCCTCCACTTT. Residues: CASRQDYNSPLHF.

The V gene is TRBV6-6, the J gene TRBJ1-2; possibly TRBD1 for D (6 bases). CDR3 size: 14 residues. CDR1 and CDR2 from the germline V gene are MNHNY and SVGAGI (reference sequence). The V end lost 3 bases, the J end lost 8 bases, and 16 bases lay between the germline ends. Here the CDR3 DNA reads TGTGCCAGCAGTTATTACTCAGGGGAGTCAGGCTACACCTTC. Translation: CASSYYSGESGYTF.

V usage is TRBV4-1 and J usage is TRBJ2-4; 14 bases fit TRBD2. Per the germline V gene, CDR1 is MGHRA and CDR2 is YSYEKL. This CDR3 is built from 20 residues. V gave up 0 bases and J gave up 8 bases; unmatched junction bases: 15. CDR3 protein: CASSQDTLGLAGANEDIQYF. CDR3 sequence (DNA): TGCGCCAGCAGCCAAGACACCCTGGGACTAGCGGGGGCCAACGAGGACATTCAGTACTTC.

This clone has just one count. The chain carries TRBV18 and TRBJ1-2; 8 bases line up with TRBD1. Trimming cost V 2 bases and J 6 bases; bases outside gene matches: 5. The CDR3 spans 14 residues. Germline lookup yields CDR1 KGHSH and CDR2 LQKENI. The CDR3: CASSPIGQGDGYTF. For the CDR3, the DNA is TGTGCCAGCTCACCAATAGGACAGGGCGATGGCTACACCTTC.

The gene calls are TRBV5-6 and TRBJ1-6; D is unresolved. This CDR3 is built from 15 residues. Germline V CDR1 and CDR2: SGHDT, YYEEEE. With 0 bases removed from V and 7 bases from J, the gap between germline ends came to 11 bases. The CDR3 protein is CASSLAFLGNSPLHF. In nucleotides, the CDR3 is TGTGCCAGCAGCTTGGCCTTCCTCGGGAATTCACCCCTCCACTTT. Using reference TRBV5-6 and TRBJ1-6 for the parts outside the CDR3, the full variable domain is DAGVTQSPTHLIKTRGQQVTLRCSPKSGHDTVSWYQQALGQGPQFIFQYYEEEERQRGNFPDRFSGHQFPNYSSELNVNALLLGDSALYLCASSLAFLGNSPLHFGNGTRLTVT.